This paragraph covers one T cell receptor (beta chain) sequence. The data originate from a study of shared clonotypes between healthy human individuals. At the level of the study: Each donor contributed plates that comprised three CD4 naive, three CD4 memory, two CD8 naive and one CD8 memory.

How the authors handled the data: Owing to the provision of junction-only sequences devoid of quality scores by immunoSEQ, filtering differed. Using immunoSEQ multiplex PCR, the repertoire was profiled, and TCRdb retains in-frame clones only, with some absent. The V and J calls and clone size were taken over from that table, and D and trimming were inferred from the DNA. Altogether 1 million to 1.2 million clones are present, roughly 80% being singletons, with the ten largest covering 0.89%. CD45RA+ naive and CD45RA-negative memory subsets were separated from CD4+ cells. The CDR3 sequence is 13 residues long. V gave up 7 bases and J gave up 2 bases, with 11 bases separating them. The germline CDR1 and CDR2 sequences are SGHTA and FQGNSA.

The sequence derives from a man younger than 35 in good health. Some clones in this sample may be carry-over from other donors' samples. The chain combines TRBV7-2 with TRBJ2-5; D call uncertain. Sequenced: memory CD4+ T cells from PBMCs. Subset denoted: CD45RA-negative fraction. This CDR3 reads CASTPAWQETQYF. The CDR3 nucleotides read TGTGCCAGCACCCCCGCGTGGCAAGAGACCCAGTACTTC. Filled out from reference TRBV7-2 and TRBJ2-5, the complete variable domain reads GAGVSQSPSNKVTEKGKDVELRCDPISGHTALYWYRQSLGQGLEFLIYFQGNSAPDKSGLPSDRFSAERTGGSVSTLTIQRTQQEDSAVYLCASTPAWQETQYFGPGTRLLVL.